Following are 18 T cell receptor beta chains from one sample sequenced in a study of T cell responses to AZD1222 COVID-19 vaccine. Some clones are missing from TCRdb's copy, which holds only in-frame ones; the method was immunoSEQ multiplex PCR. In the table there are roughly 76,000 clones, just over 85% of which are singletons. The starting material was peripheral blood, obtained on day 0 of AZD1222 vaccination. These receptors all come from an adult in good health.

This clone has more than one count but fewer than ten. The chain joins TRBV12-3 or TRBV12-4 to TRBJ2-7; possible D gene TRBD1, 5 bases. V was trimmed by 5 bases and J by 3 bases, leaving 8 bases between them. This CDR3 region has 12 residues. Written as DNA, the CDR3 is TGTGCCAGCAGTCTACAGGACTACGAGCAGTACTTC. Translated: CASSLQDYEQYF.

V is TRBV12-3 or TRBV12-4 and J is TRBJ1-1; no clear D gene. The CDR3 loop spans 12 amino acids. Trimming took 5 bases from V and 5 from J, leaving 9 bases between them. The CDR3 loop reads CASSERETEAFF. CDR3 bases: TGTGCCAGCAGTGAGAGGGAAACTGAAGCTTTCTTT.

This clone appeared many times. The V and J genes are TRBV12-3 or TRBV12-4 and TRBJ1-2, with D perhaps matching TRBD1 (6 bases). V lost 5 bases to trimming and J lost 4 bases, with 8 bases between them. This CDR3 is 12 amino acids long. The CDR3 DNA sequence: TGTGCCAGCAGTCAGACAGGCTATGGCTACACCTTC. This encodes CASSQTGYGYTF.

The gene calls are TRBV11-3 and TRBJ2-7; 8 bases line up with TRBD1. The CDR3 is made up of 15 amino acids. V was pared by 1 base and J by 5 bases, with 7 bases of the junction left unmatched. CDR1 is SGHNT and CDR2 is YENEEA in the germline V gene. This CDR3 is CASSLGGTGKDEQYF. As DNA, the CDR3 is TGTGCCAGCAGCTTAGGGGGGACAGGAAAAGACGAGCAGTACTTC.

The CDR3 nucleotides read TGTGCCAGCAGCTTGGTAGGAGTCGCAGGCTATGGCTACACCTTC. Translation: CASSLVGVAGYGYTF. The chain is built from TRBV5-6 and TRBJ1-2; D unclear. V lost 0 bases and J 4 bases, leaving 13 bases between the germline ends. CDR3 length: 15 residues. Germline V gene sequence: CDR1 SGHDT, CDR2 YYEEEE.

The chain links TRBV3-1 (or the pseudogene TRBV3-2) to TRBJ2-2; D may be TRBD1 or TRBD2 (6 bases each). V was shortened by 1 base and J by 6 bases, with 15 bases between the two germline ends. CDR1 and CDR2 (germline): LGHDT, YNNKEL (reference sequence). There are 16 residues in the CDR3. CDR3 amino acids: CASSQGPGGLAGELFF. The CDR3 DNA follows: TGTGCCAGCAGCCAAGGGCCCGGGGGCCTTGCCGGGGAGCTGTTTTTT.

This clone occurred a few times. V usage is TRBV28 and J usage is TRBJ1-1, with no clear D. Germline loops: CDR1 MDHEN, CDR2 SYDVKM. This CDR3 spans 12 amino acids. V was trimmed by 5 bases and J by 4 bases, leaving 8 bases between them. As DNA, the CDR3 is TGTGCCAGCAGTCTCGATGGCACTGAAGCTTTCTTT. Protein: CASSLDGTEAFF.

This clone was recorded once. The rearrangement joins TRBV4-1 to TRBJ2-2; 12 nucleotides line up with TRBD2. Germline-derived CDR1 and CDR2 are MGHRA and YSYEKL. The CDR3 has 16 residues. V trimming: 1 base; J trimming: 7 bases; junction bases outside the gene matches: 4. CDR3 protein: CASSQALAGGIGELFF. CDR3 DNA: TGCGCCAGCAGCCAAGCCCTAGCGGGAGGGATCGGGGAGCTGTTTTTT.

This clone occurred once. The rearrangement joins TRBV2 to TRBJ1-1; D is perhaps TRBD1 (5 bases). The V end was cut by 8 bases, the J end by 7 bases, with 17 bases between. Germline V CDR1 and CDR2: SNHLY, FYNNEI. The length of the CDR3 is 13 residues. CDR3 sequence (DNA): TGTGCCAGCGCCGGGGATGGGGCGGTTGAAGCTTTCTTT. This sequence encodes CASAGDGAVEAFF.

This clone was counted between two and nine times. The chain couples TRBV7-2 to TRBJ1-2; D is ambiguous. The CDR3 runs to 13 residues. Deletions cut 11 bases from V and 0 bases from J, with 13 bases between. Germline CDR1 and CDR2: SGHTA and FQGNSA. The CDR3 sequence: CAVVPTPNYGYTF. The DNA for the CDR3 is TGTGCCGTCGTTCCTACCCCTAACTATGGCTACACCTTC.

This clone was observed a single time. This rearrangement joins TRBV30 to TRBJ1-6; no firm D call. CDR1 GTSNPN and CDR2 SVGIG come from the germline V gene (reference sequence). V lost 2 bases, J lost 4 bases, and 12 bases lay in between. The CDR3 length is 15 residues. The CDR3 reads CAWSLFGQYNSPLHF. As DNA, the CDR3 is TGTGCCTGGAGTCTCTTCGGGCAGTATAATTCACCCCTCCACTTT.

The chain is built from TRBV6-5 and TRBJ1-5; 9 bases map to TRBD1. Per the germline V gene, CDR1 is MNHEY and CDR2 is SVGAGI. The CDR3 has 14 amino acids. J lost 2 bases, V lost 10 bases, and 6 bases had no gene match. The CDR3 is CATRDRVGNQPQHF. CDR3 in DNA: TGTGCCACCCGGGACAGGGTCGGCAATCAGCCCCAGCATTTT.

J is TRBJ1-2 and V is TRBV12-2; the table gives TRBD1 as D, unverified against the DNA. TRBV12-2 has pseudogene status. The CDR3 runs 15 residues. The CDR3 DNA is TGTGCAAGTCGCTTAGATGACAGGGCTAACTATGGCTACACCTTC. Amino acids: CASRLDDRANYGYTF.

CDR3 bases: TGTGCCAGCAGCTTGGGACAGGGCGGTTATAATTCACCCCTCCACTTT. This translates into CASSLGQGGYNSPLHF. J is TRBJ1-6 and V is TRBV5-6; 7 positions match TRBD1. The CDR3 contains 16 residues. With 0 bases clipped from V and 4 bases from J, the junction kept 4 bases outside the gene matches. Looked up from germline, CDR1 is SGHDT and CDR2 is YYEEEE.

The CDR3: CASSDSASGGANTQYF. CDR3 DNA sequence: TGTGCCAGCAGTGACTCGGCTAGCGGGGGGGCAAATACGCAGTATTTT. The chain is built from TRBV6-4 and TRBJ2-3, with 12 nucleotides matching TRBD2. CDR3 length equals 16 residues. V was pared by 0 bases and J by 7 bases, with 5 bases of the junction left unmatched. CDR1 and CDR2 (germline): MRHNA, SNTAGT.

This sequence joins TRBV2 and TRBJ1-5, with D possibly matching TRBD1 (6 bases). The germline V and J ends were trimmed by 2 bases and 3 bases, with 11 bases remaining between them. This CDR3 is built from 15 residues. Germline loops: CDR1 SNHLY, CDR2 FYNNEI. The DNA of the CDR3 is TGTGCCAGCAGTGAAAGAGACAGGAACAATCAGCCCCAGCATTTT. Its translation: CASSERDRNNQPQHF.

The chain recombines TRBV5-1 with TRBJ1-6, with D hard to call. Germline values: CDR1 SGHRS, CDR2 YFSETQ. CDR3 length equals 14 residues. Between the trimmed V and J ends, which lost 4 bases and 7 bases, there was a span of 12 bases. The CDR3 loop reads CASSNVAENSPLHF. The CDR3 DNA reads TGCGCCAGCAGCAATGTGGCCGAGAATTCACCCCTCCACTTT.

The V call is TRBV7-9, the J call TRBJ2-2, with 9 bases identical to TRBD1. The CDR3 loop spans 16 amino acids. With V trimmed by 5 bases and J by 5 bases, 9 bases remained unmatched. Germline V gene lookup returns CDR1 SEHNR and CDR2 FQNEAQ (reference sequence). CDR3: CASSVRGTGLTGELFF. Here the CDR3 DNA reads TGTGCCAGCAGCGTCCGGGGGACAGGGTTGACCGGGGAGCTGTTTTTT.